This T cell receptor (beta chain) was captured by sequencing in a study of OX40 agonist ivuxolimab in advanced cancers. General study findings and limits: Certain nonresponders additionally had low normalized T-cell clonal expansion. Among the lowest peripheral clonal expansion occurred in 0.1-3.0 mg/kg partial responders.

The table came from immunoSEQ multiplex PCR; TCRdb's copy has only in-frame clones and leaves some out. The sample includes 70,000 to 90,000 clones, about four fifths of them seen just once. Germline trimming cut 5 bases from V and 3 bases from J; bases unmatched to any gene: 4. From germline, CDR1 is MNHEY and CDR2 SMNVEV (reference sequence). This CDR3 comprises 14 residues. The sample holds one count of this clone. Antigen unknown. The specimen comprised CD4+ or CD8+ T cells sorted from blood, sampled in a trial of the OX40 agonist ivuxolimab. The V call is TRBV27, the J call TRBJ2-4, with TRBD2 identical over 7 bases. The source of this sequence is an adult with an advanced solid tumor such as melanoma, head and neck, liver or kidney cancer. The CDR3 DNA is TGTGCCAGCAGTGAGTGGGGGGGCAAAAACATTCAGTACTTC. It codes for CASSEWGGKNIQYF.